The present T cell receptor (beta chain) was sequenced within a study of regulatory T cells in long-lasting Graves disease. The germline V and J ends were trimmed by 5 bases and 9 bases, with 17 bases remaining between them. The CDR3 length is 14 residues. Germline CDR1 reads DFQATT; CDR2 reads SNEGSKA (reference sequence). Time point specified: newly diagnosed GD, antithyroid drugs for less than 3 months. After RNA was extracted from PBMCs, the TCR library was made from it. In this sample, this clonotype turned up many times. Combining iRepertoire HTBI primers with Arm-PCR of CDR3 regions, the authors built TCR beta libraries. TCRdb recomputed calls from the multiplex PCR reads with MiXCR, one row per CDR3 protein. In the table there are 250,000 to 300,000 distinct CDR3 sequences, 15% to 20% of which are singletons. These data also featured in a second study, about T cells in Graves' hyperthyroidism and ophthalmopathy.

This TCR came from a woman aged 30 to 39 with Graves disease. Sequencing was performed on peripheral blood mononuclear cells (PBMCs), taken at new diagnosis, from a patient treated with antithyroid drugs. The chain joins TRBV20-1 to TRBJ1-6, with D possibly TRBD1 on 6 matching bases. The CDR3 loop reads CSAQPTGRGSPLHF. Here the CDR3 DNA reads TGCAGTGCTCAACCAACAGGGAGAGGTTCACCCCTCCACTTT.